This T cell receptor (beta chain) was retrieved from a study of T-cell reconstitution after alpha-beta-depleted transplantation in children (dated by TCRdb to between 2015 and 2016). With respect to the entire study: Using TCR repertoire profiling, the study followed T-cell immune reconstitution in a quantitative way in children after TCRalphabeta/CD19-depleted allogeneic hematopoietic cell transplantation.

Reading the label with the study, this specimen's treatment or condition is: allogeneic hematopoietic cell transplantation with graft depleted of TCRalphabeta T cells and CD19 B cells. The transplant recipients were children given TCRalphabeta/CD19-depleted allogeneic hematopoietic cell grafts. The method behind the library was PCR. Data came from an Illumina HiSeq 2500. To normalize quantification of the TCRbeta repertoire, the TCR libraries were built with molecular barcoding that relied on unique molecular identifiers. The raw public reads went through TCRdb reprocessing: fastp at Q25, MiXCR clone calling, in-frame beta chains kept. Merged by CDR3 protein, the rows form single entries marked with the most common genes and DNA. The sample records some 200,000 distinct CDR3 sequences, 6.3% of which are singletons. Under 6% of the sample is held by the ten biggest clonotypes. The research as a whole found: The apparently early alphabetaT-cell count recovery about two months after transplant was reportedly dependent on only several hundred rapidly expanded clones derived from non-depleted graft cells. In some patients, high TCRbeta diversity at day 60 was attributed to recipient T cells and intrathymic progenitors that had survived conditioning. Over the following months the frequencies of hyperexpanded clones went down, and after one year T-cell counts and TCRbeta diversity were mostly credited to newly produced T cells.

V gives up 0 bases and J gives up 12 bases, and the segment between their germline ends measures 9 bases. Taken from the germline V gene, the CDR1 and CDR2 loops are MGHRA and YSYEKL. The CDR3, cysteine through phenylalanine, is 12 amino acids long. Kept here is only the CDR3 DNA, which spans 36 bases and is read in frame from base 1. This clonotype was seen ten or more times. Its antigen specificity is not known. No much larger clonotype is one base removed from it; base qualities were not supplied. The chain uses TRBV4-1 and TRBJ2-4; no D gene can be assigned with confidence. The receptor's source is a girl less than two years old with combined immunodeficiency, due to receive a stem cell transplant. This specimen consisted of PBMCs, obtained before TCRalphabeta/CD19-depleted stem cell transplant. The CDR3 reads CASSQDGITQYF. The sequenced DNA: TGCGCCAGCAGCCAAGATGGCATAACTCAGTACTTC.